The 8 T cell receptor beta chains below come from one sample, sequenced in a study of blood T cell repertoires in COVID-19. Method: immunoSEQ multiplex PCR; TCRdb's copy keeps in-frame clones and lacks some. Altogether 200,000 to 250,000 clones are present, 82% being singletons, with the ten largest covering 3% to 4%. Material for sequencing was PBMCs or T cells enriched from blood (not recorded which). The receptors originated from a woman aged 55-75 years who had recovered from COVID-19.

This chain joins TRBV12-5 and TRBJ2-1; TRBD1 matches at 8 bases. The V gene end was trimmed by 0 bases and the J gene end by 3 bases; junction bases not matched to a gene: 7. Germline V gives CDR1 LGHNT, CDR2 FRNRAP. The CDR3 runs 17 residues. CDR3 in DNA: TGTGCTAGTGGTTTGGTACTGAGGACAGGGTTCTACAATGAGCAGTTCTTC. Translated: CASGLVLRTGFYNEQFF.

The chain carries TRBV7-8 and TRBJ1-5; weak D call: TRBD1 (5 bases). CDR3 length: 15 residues. The V gene lost 1 base and the J gene lost 6 bases, with 13 bases spanning the gap. Germline CDR1 and CDR2: SGHVS and FQNEAQ. CDR3 sequence reads: CASSLGDRRVQPQHF. The CDR3, as DNA: TGTGCCAGCAGCTTAGGGGACCGGAGGGTTCAGCCCCAGCATTTT.

CDR3 residues: CASSGQGANSPLHF. CDR3 sequence (DNA): TGCGCCAGCAGTGGACAGGGGGCGAATTCACCCCTCCACTTT. The gene calls are TRBV10-2 and TRBJ1-6; 10 bases fit TRBD1. This CDR3 is built from 14 residues. The junction had 1 base not matched to a gene; V was cut back by 4 bases and J by 7 bases. Germline V CDR1 and CDR2: WSHSY, SAAADI.

This clone was seen just once. This chain connects TRBV12-3 or TRBV12-4 to TRBJ2-1; D might be TRBD2 (5 bases). The CDR3 is 12 amino acids. With 8 bases removed from V and 5 bases from J, the gap between germline ends came to 10 bases. CDR3 nucleotides: TGTGCCAGCGGCACTAGAGACAATGAGCAGTTCTTC. This encodes CASGTRDNEQFF.

Only one count was recorded for this clone. The chain is built from TRBV6-5 and TRBJ2-5, with 8 nucleotides matching TRBD1. V was clipped by 4 bases and J by 5 bases; unmatched bases: 6. CDR1 and CDR2 (germline): MNHEY, SVGAGI. The CDR3 spans 14 residues. This chain's CDR3 is CASSFRTGMETQYF. CDR3 DNA: TGTGCCAGCAGTTTCCGGACAGGGATGGAGACCCAGTACTTC.

The chain has TRBV7-9 and TRBJ1-1, with D tentatively TRBD1 (5 bases). The germline V and J ends were trimmed by 4 bases and 4 bases, with 16 bases remaining between them. CDR1 is SEHNR and CDR2 is FQNEAQ in the germline V gene (reference sequence). The CDR3 totals 15 residues. The DNA for the CDR3 is TGTGCCAGCAGCTGGACTACCGGGGGAATCACTGAAGCTTTCTTT. Its translation: CASSWTTGGITEAFF.

V gene TRBV12-3 or TRBV12-4 combines with J gene TRBJ1-2; 8 positions match TRBD1. V shed 5 bases and J 4 bases; nucleotides not matched to a gene: 3. This CDR3 has 13 amino acids. CDR3 sequence (DNA): TGTGCCAGCAGTAATACAGGGGGCTATGGCTACACCTTC. It translates to CASSNTGGYGYTF.

The genes are TRBV7-2 and TRBJ2-1, with 8 bases fitting TRBD2. J was trimmed by 3 bases and V by 4 bases; bases with no gene match: 5. Germline V gene sequence: CDR1 SGHTA, CDR2 FQGNSA. CDR3 length: 15 amino acids. The CDR3 here is CASSSRTSLYNEQFF. Written as DNA, the CDR3 is TGTGCCAGCAGCTCTAGGACTAGCCTCTACAATGAGCAGTTCTTC.